Following are 18 T cell receptor beta chains from one sample sequenced in a study of T cell changes during pregnancy in multiple sclerosis. The protocol was immunoSEQ multiplex PCR, while the TCRdb copy is restricted to in-frame clones and leaves out a portion. The sample consists of around 65,000 clones, roughly 90% of them appearing once. Sequences were derived from peripheral blood, sampled in the first trimester of pregnancy. The receptor source for this set is a female donor in good health, enrolled as a control in a pregnancy study.

The chain combines TRBV19 with TRBJ1-1; possible D gene TRBD1, 6 bases. The CDR3 covers 14 residues. V was shortened by 7 bases and J by 0 bases, with 12 bases between the two germline ends. Per the germline V gene, CDR1 is LNHDA and CDR2 is SQIVND (reference sequence). This chain's CDR3 is CASTITGLNTEAFF. CDR3 nucleotides: TGTGCCAGTACCATTACAGGGCTGAACACTGAAGCTTTCTTT.

The rearrangement uses TRBV11-2 and TRBJ1-3; possibly TRBD1 for D (5 bases). There are 14 residues in the CDR3. Germline V CDR1 and CDR2: SGHAT, FQNNGV. V lost 7 bases, J lost 4 bases, and 14 bases lay in between. The CDR3 DNA sequence: TGTGCCAGCACCCCTGGGGGGTACGGAAACACCATATATTTT. Translation: CASTPGGYGNTIYF.

The chain recombines TRBV18 with TRBJ2-3; maybe TRBD1 (5 bases). The CDR3 extends over 14 amino acids. From germline, CDR1 is KGHSH and CDR2 LQKENI. The V end lost 3 bases, the J end lost 6 bases, and 13 bases lay between the germline ends. CDR3 sequence: CASSPPRVIDTQYF. Written as DNA, the CDR3 is TGTGCCAGCTCACCGCCCAGGGTAATCGATACGCAGTATTTT.

The V call is TRBV5-1, the J call TRBJ2-3; 8 nucleotides agree with TRBD2. Germline loops: CDR1 SGHRS, CDR2 YFSETQ. With 1 base clipped from V and 4 bases from J, the junction kept 8 bases outside the gene matches. The CDR3 spans 16 residues. The CDR3 DNA is TGCGCCAGCAGCTTGAGGGCGGGAGGAGGATCAGATACGCAGTATTTT. It specifies CASSLRAGGGSDTQYF.

Note on this clone: One end of the junction does not line up with germline, which may come from a read error. The chain combines TRBV27 with TRBJ1-2; 7 bases fit TRBD1. The CDR3 consists of 14 residues. Per the germline V gene, CDR1 is MNHEY and CDR2 is SMNVEV (reference sequence). In DNA, the CDR3 is TGTGCCAGCAGTCCCCTAGACAGGGCAAGGGAATCAGCCTTC. The encoded protein is CASSPLDRARESAF.

The gene calls are TRBV7-6 and TRBJ2-7; D might be TRBD1 (6 bases). V was pared by 4 bases and J by 0 bases, with 19 bases between. The germline CDR1 and CDR2 sequences are SGHVS and FNYEAQ. The CDR3 sequence is 17 residues long. As DNA, the CDR3 is TGTGCCAGCAGCTCCCCGTATACCGGGACACTCTCCTACGAGCAGTACTTC. It translates to CASSSPYTGTLSYEQYF.

V and J are TRBV5-6 and TRBJ2-3, with 9 bases lining up with TRBD1. The CDR3 has 16 residues. Germline V gene data show CDR1 as SGHDT and CDR2 as YYEEEE. Trimming cost V 3 bases and J 0 bases; bases outside gene matches: 5. This chain's CDR3 is CASSSVTGGSTDTQYF. The CDR3, as DNA: TGTGCCAGCAGCTCCGTTACAGGGGGCAGCACAGATACGCAGTATTTT.

This rearrangement joins TRBV27 to TRBJ2-7, with TRBD1 identical over 10 bases. Germline CDR1 reads MNHEY; CDR2 reads SMNVEV (reference sequence). V gave up 2 bases and J gave up 6 bases; unmatched junction bases: 7. This CDR3 has 15 amino acids. DNA for the CDR3: TGTGCCAGCAGTTTAGGCGGGACAGGGGCACCCGAGCAGTACTTC. Translation: CASSLGGTGAPEQYF.

CDR3 DNA: TGTGCCAGCTCACCACTGGGGACTAGCGAGAGCTCCTACGAGCAGTACTTC. Amino acid sequence: CASSPLGTSESSYEQYF. The chain recombines TRBV18 with TRBJ2-7; 10 nucleotides match TRBD2. CDR3 length: 17 amino acids. The germline V gene encodes CDR1 KGHSH and CDR2 LQKENI. Unmatched junction bases numbered 6, after V lost 1 base and J lost 0 bases.

The V call is TRBV4-2, the J call TRBJ2-7; perhaps TRBD2 as D (6 bases). The V end was cut by 3 bases, the J end by 2 bases, with 14 bases between. The CDR3 is made up of 15 amino acids. Germline V CDR1 and CDR2: LGHNA, YNFKEQ. The CDR3 is CASSHEGTPPYEQYF. For the CDR3, the DNA is TGTGCCAGCAGCCATGAGGGGACTCCGCCCTACGAGCAGTACTTC.

The chain recombines TRBV29-1 with TRBJ2-1, with 8 bases identical to TRBD1. The ends lost 7 bases at V and 8 bases at J; junction bases unmatched: 7. The germline V gene has CDR1 SQVTM and CDR2 ANQGSEA. This CDR3 has 12 residues. The CDR3 DNA reads as TGCAGCGCTCACCAGGGGGCCGATGAGCAGTTCTTC. This encodes CSAHQGADEQFF.

This chain links TRBV9 with TRBJ1-2, with D perhaps TRBD1 (6 bases). V gave up 3 bases and J gave up 0 bases, with 9 bases separating them. Germline assignment: CDR1 SGDLS and CDR2 YYNGEE. CDR3 size: 14 residues. CDR3 sequence: CASSAGQPNYGYTF. The CDR3 DNA is TGTGCCAGCAGCGCGGGACAACCTAACTATGGCTACACCTTC.

This chain connects TRBV29-1 to TRBJ2-3; 9 nucleotides line up with TRBD2. CDR3 size: 13 residues. The germline CDR1 and CDR2 sequences are SQVTM and ANQGSEA. V dropped 6 bases and J dropped 4; count of bases not matched to a gene: 5. The CDR3 DNA reads as TGCAGCGTACCTAGCGGGACCGCAGATACGCAGTATTTT. As protein: CSVPSGTADTQYF.

V usage is TRBV10-3 and J usage is TRBJ2-7, with a weak D call TRBD2 (5 bases). The germline V and J ends were trimmed by 3 bases and 3 bases, with 18 bases remaining between them. There are 16 residues in the CDR3. Looked up from germline, CDR1 is ENHRY and CDR2 is SYGVKD. In DNA form, the CDR3 reads TGTGCCATCAGTGACTCCTTCGGTGGGAGTAGCTACGAGCAGTACTTC. It codes for CAISDSFGGSSYEQYF.

The chain joins TRBV19 to TRBJ1-3, with D perhaps matching TRBD1 (5 bases). The CDR3 spans 13 residues. CDR1 and CDR2 from the germline V gene are LNHDA and SQIVND (reference sequence). The V end was cut by 6 bases, the J end by 0 bases, with 6 bases between. CDR3 sequence (DNA): TGTGCCAGTAGCAGGGTCTCTGGAAACACCATATATTTT. Protein: CASSRVSGNTIYF.

The CDR3 bases are TGTGCCAGCAGTTTTACTGACAGCTACTACGAGCAGTACTTC. Residues: CASSFTDSYYEQYF. The rearrangement joins TRBV27 to TRBJ2-7; D perhaps matches TRBD1 (5 bases). Trimming pared 3 bases from V and 3 bases from J, leaving 12 bases between. Germline values: CDR1 MNHEY, CDR2 SMNVEV (reference sequence). The CDR3 has 14 amino acids.

The chain uses TRBV11-3 and TRBJ2-4; maybe TRBD2 (6 bases). In germline, CDR1 is SGHNT, CDR2 YENEEA. The CDR3 has 16 amino acids. The V gene lost 5 bases and the J gene lost 0 bases, with 14 bases spanning the gap. CDR3 in amino acids: CASSPRGGRAKNIQYF. The CDR3 DNA is TGTGCCAGCAGCCCCCGAGGAGGGCGAGCCAAAAACATTCAGTACTTC. Looking up the rest from reference TRBV11-3 and TRBJ2-4 gives the full variable domain: EAGVVQSPRYKIIEKKQPVAFWCNPISGHNTLYWYLQNLGQGPELLIRYENEEAVDDSQLPKDRFSAERLKGVDSTLKIQPAELGDSAVYLCASSPRGGRAKNIQYFGAGTRLSVL.

The gene calls are TRBV19 and TRBJ2-1; 8 nucleotides line up with TRBD2. The CDR3 has 16 residues. V gave up 7 bases and J gave up 0 bases; unmatched junction bases: 8. Germline V lookup: CDR1 LNHDA, CDR2 SQIVND (reference sequence). CDR3 residues: CASTKERGSSYNEQFF. DNA of the CDR3: TGTGCCAGTACCAAGGAGCGGGGGAGCTCCTACAATGAGCAGTTCTTC.